This T cell receptor (beta chain) comes out of a study of early T cells in non-severe SARS-CoV-2 infection. About the research overall: Unpaired chains resulted from sequencing bulk RNA of unsorted whole blood.

TCRdb recomputed calls from the 5' RACE reads with MiXCR, one row per CDR3 protein. Of about 64,000 distinct CDR3 sequences listed, around 12% are singletons. Germline V gene data show CDR1 as SQVTM and CDR2 as ANQGSEA. V dropped 3 bases and J dropped 3 bases, with 13 bases sitting between them. The CDR3 totals 14 residues. The chain links TRBV29-1 to TRBJ2-3; no clear D gene. The clonotype comes from an adult who was a healthcare worker with PCR-confirmed SARS-CoV-2 infection or an uninfected control (not recorded which). Sequencing was performed on whole blood. This CDR3 is CSVDAGPKTDTQYF. CDR3 bases: TGCAGCGTTGATGCCGGTCCGAAAACAGATACGCAGTATTTT.